A selection of T cell receptor beta chains follows, all from one sample in a study of beta chain features in type 1 diabetes. The protocol was immunoSEQ multiplex PCR, while the TCRdb copy is restricted to in-frame clones and leaves out a portion. The table records 200,000 to 250,000 clones, 68% of them present only once. The sequenced material came from naive CD4+ T cells from blood. The receptor source for this set is a man aged 25 to 40 in good health. Both conserved end residues are part of each CDR3. The D gene is left open where the match is weak. Clone size is not always given. Where it is, it says once, few, many or a class for expanded clones.

CDR3aa: CASTPHAAVDTQYF
CDR3nt: TGTGCCAGCACCCCCCACGCGGCAGTGGATACGCAGTATTTT
v_gene: TRBV25-1
d_gene: NA
abundance: NA
j_gene: TRBJ2-3

CDR3aa: CASSPNGGTEAFF
CDR3nt: TGTGCCAGCAGCCCGAACGGTGGAACTGAAGCTTTCTTT
v_gene: TRBV5-4
d_gene: NA
abundance: once
j_gene: TRBJ1-1

CDR3aa: CSAQGDSPYEQYF
CDR3nt: TGCAGCGCCCAGGGGGACTCCCCCTACGAGCAGTACTTC
v_gene: TRBV29-1
d_gene: NA
abundance: NA
j_gene: TRBJ2-7

CDR3aa: CSVEADGYEKLFF
CDR3nt: TGCAGCGTTGAAGCAGACGGGTATGAAAAACTGTTTTTT
v_gene: TRBV29-1
d_gene: NA
abundance: NA
j_gene: TRBJ1-4

CDR3aa: CASSQSTRAQRIQYF
CDR3nt: TGCGCCAGCAGTCAATCGACAAGGGCCCAAAGGATTCAGTACTTC
v_gene: TRBV23-1
d_gene: NA
abundance: few
j_gene: TRBJ2-4

CDR3aa: CASSFTGGTEAFF
CDR3nt: TGTGCCAGCAGCTTTACTGGGGGGACTGAAGCTTTCTTT
v_gene: TRBV7-9
d_gene: NA
abundance: few
j_gene: TRBJ1-1

CDR3aa: CSVGLGSGNQPQHF
CDR3nt: TGCAGCGTTGGGTTGGGCTCGGGCAATCAGCCCCAGCATTTT
v_gene: TRBV29-1
d_gene: NA
abundance: NA
j_gene: TRBJ1-5

CDR3aa: CASSVAHGRVGNEQFF
CDR3nt: TGTGCCAGCAGCGTAGCTCATGGGAGGGTCGGCAATGAGCAGTTCTTC
v_gene: TRBV9
d_gene: TRBD2
abundance: NA
j_gene: TRBJ2-1

CDR3aa: CASSVQETQYF
CDR3nt: TGCGCCAGCAGCGTCCAAGAGACCCAGTACTTC
v_gene: TRBV5-1
d_gene: NA
abundance: NA
j_gene: TRBJ2-5

CDR3aa: CASSPIAGSYNEQFF
CDR3nt: TGTGCCAGCAGCCCGATTGCCGGCTCCTACAATGAGCAGTTCTTC
v_gene: TRBV7-2
d_gene: NA
abundance: NA
j_gene: TRBJ2-1

CDR3aa: CASSGTGVGYTF
CDR3nt: TGTGCCAGCAGTGGGACAGGGGTCGGCTACACCTTC
v_gene: TRBV25-1
d_gene: TRBD1
abundance: NA
j_gene: TRBJ1-2

CDR3aa: CATSPHNEQFF
CDR3nt: TGTGCCACCAGCCCGCACAATGAGCAGTTCTTC
v_gene: TRBV15
d_gene: NA
abundance: NA
j_gene: TRBJ2-1

CDR3aa: CASSSTRLAGNEQYF
CDR3nt: TGTGCCAGCAGTTCAACCCGACTAGCGGGAAACGAGCAGTACTTC
v_gene: TRBV28
d_gene: TRBD2
abundance: NA
j_gene: TRBJ2-7

CDR3aa: CASSLALDWRQYF
CDR3nt: TGTGCCAGCAGCTTAGCCCTAGACTGGAGGCAGTATTTT
v_gene: TRBV7-2
d_gene: NA
abundance: NA
j_gene: TRBJ2-3

CDR3aa: CSVEKGQSSSYNEQFF
CDR3nt: TGCAGCGTTGAAAAGGGACAGTCCAGCTCCTACAATGAGCAGTTCTTC
v_gene: TRBV29-1
d_gene: TRBD1
abundance: NA
j_gene: TRBJ2-1

CDR3aa: CASSSQTSGASYEQYF
CDR3nt: TGCGCCAGCAGCTCTCAGACTAGCGGGGCCTCCTACGAGCAGTACTTC
v_gene: TRBV5-1
d_gene: TRBD2
abundance: NA
j_gene: TRBJ2-7

CDR3aa: CASSPISTGANTEAFF
CDR3nt: TGTGCCAGCAGCCCTATTTCGACAGGGGCGAACACTGAAGCTTTCTTT
v_gene: TRBV5-4
d_gene: TRBD1
abundance: NA
j_gene: TRBJ1-1

CDR3aa: CASSRQGLTEAFF
CDR3nt: TGTGCCAGCAGCAGACAGGGTCTTACTGAAGCTTTCTTT
v_gene: TRBV7-6
d_gene: TRBD1
abundance: NA
j_gene: TRBJ1-1

CDR3aa: CSVLGDQSGDTQYF
CDR3nt: TGCAGCGTTCTAGGGGACCAGAGTGGGGATACGCAGTATTTT
v_gene: TRBV29-1
d_gene: NA
abundance: few
j_gene: TRBJ2-3

CDR3aa: CARTGFRTDTQYF
CDR3nt: TGTGCCCGGACAGGGTTTAGAACAGATACGCAGTATTTT
v_gene: TRBV30
d_gene: TRBD1
abundance: NA
j_gene: TRBJ2-3

CDR3aa: CASSFGGEQFF
CDR3nt: TGTGCCAGCAGCTTTGGAGGTGAGCAGTTCTTC
v_gene: TRBV7-9
d_gene: NA
abundance: NA
j_gene: TRBJ2-1

CDR3aa: CAWTRDYREKLFF
CDR3nt: TGTGCCTGGACGAGGGATTATCGTGAAAAACTGTTTTTT
v_gene: TRBV30
d_gene: NA
abundance: NA
j_gene: TRBJ1-4

CDR3aa: CASSVDPSGGGEQFF
CDR3nt: TGTGCCAGCAGCGTAGATCCTAGCGGAGGGGGAGAGCAGTTCTTC
v_gene: TRBV9
d_gene: NA
abundance: once
j_gene: TRBJ2-1

CDR3aa: CASRAPAGGRNEQFF
CDR3nt: TGTGCCAGCAGAGCCCCAGCGGGAGGGCGGAATGAGCAGTTCTTC
v_gene: TRBV7-2
d_gene: TRBD2
abundance: NA
j_gene: TRBJ2-1

CDR3aa: CAWSGTVSGGANVLTF
CDR3nt: TGTGCCTGGAGTGGGACAGTGTCAGGTGGGGCCAACGTCCTGACTTTC
v_gene: TRBV30
d_gene: NA
abundance: once
j_gene: TRBJ2-6

CDR3aa: CASRGVAGGRETQYF
CDR3nt: TGTGCCAGCAGAGGTGTAGCGGGAGGGAGAGAGACCCAGTACTTC
v_gene: TRBV25-1
d_gene: TRBD2
abundance: NA
j_gene: TRBJ2-5